The 9 T cell receptor beta chains presented below share a single source sample, sequenced in a study of PD-1 blockade in mismatch repair-deficient tumors. Sequencing used immunoSEQ multiplex PCR; TCRdb keeps in-frame clones, though not all of them. The table lists about 38,000 clones, roughly 77% of them singletons, with roughly 22% in the top ten. The material was peripheral blood, obtained 4 weeks after starting pembrolizumab. Receptor source: an adult with mismatch repair-deficient cancer.

This chain joins TRBV4-1 and TRBJ2-1; D tentatively fits TRBD1 or TRBD2 (5 bases each). The germline gives CDR1 MGHRA, CDR2 YSYEKL. V gave up 1 base and J gave up 0 bases, with 16 bases separating them. This CDR3 is 18 amino acids long. CDR3: CASSQVGGAGSSYNEQFF. The DNA of the CDR3 is TGCGCCAGCAGCCAAGTCGGTGGGGCGGGTTCCTCCTACAATGAGCAGTTCTTC.

The rearrangement uses TRBV9 and TRBJ2-7; TRBD2 might be the D (5 bases). CDR3 length equals 14 residues. Deletions cut 0 bases from V and 6 bases from J, with 13 bases between. The germline CDR1 and CDR2 sequences are SGDLS and YYNGEE. CDR3 sequence reads: CASSVDPGSLEQYF. DNA for the CDR3: TGTGCCAGCAGCGTAGATCCGGGAAGCCTCGAGCAGTACTTC.

Concerning this clone itself: Other DNA sequences from this sample encode an identical CDR3 as well. V and J are TRBV9 and TRBJ2-2, with D uncertain. Germline-derived CDR1 and CDR2 are SGDLS and YYNGEE. The CDR3 has 14 residues. Trimming removed 0 bases at V and 5 bases at J, with 8 bases between. The CDR3 spells CASSVGLPTGELFF. CDR3 bases: TGTGCCAGCAGCGTAGGTCTTCCTACCGGGGAGCTGTTTTTT. Full variable domain (missing parts from reference TRBV9 and TRBJ2-2): DSGVTQTPKHLITATGQRVTLRCSPRSGDLSVYWYQQSLDQGLQFLIQYYNGEERAKGNILERFSAQQFPDLHSELNLSSLELGDSALYFCASSVGLPTGELFFGEGSRLTVL.

In nucleotides, the CDR3 is TGTGCCAGCAGACCACAGGGGGCACCCTATGGCTACACCTTC. Amino acid sequence: CASRPQGAPYGYTF. V is TRBV28 and J is TRBJ1-2, with 9 positions matching TRBD1. Germline CDR1 is MDHEN and CDR2 is SYDVKM. Losses at the gene ends were 6 bases for V and 4 bases for J; bases not matched to a gene: 6. This CDR3 has 14 amino acids.

The chain links TRBV28 to TRBJ1-2; D is ambiguous. CDR3 length equals 13 residues. The germline CDR1 and CDR2 sequences are MDHEN and SYDVKM. Trimming took 3 bases from V and 4 from J, leaving 9 bases between them. The CDR3 nucleotides are TGTGCCAGCAGTTTTGTGAAGGGCTATGGCTACACCTTC. This encodes CASSFVKGYGYTF.

The chain combines TRBV27 with TRBJ2-3; D gene ambiguous. The CDR3 length is 14 residues. Germline CDR1 MNHEY, CDR2 SMNVEV (reference sequence). V lost 4 bases to trimming and J lost 0 bases, with 8 bases between them. As DNA, the CDR3 is TGTGCCAGCAGTTCATCGGTTAGCACAGATACGCAGTATTTT. Protein product: CASSSSVSTDTQYF.

The V call is TRBV19, the J call TRBJ2-2; the match to TRBD2 covers 10 bases. Losses at the gene ends were 2 bases for V and 6 bases for J; bases not matched to a gene: 3. The CDR3 totals 15 residues. Germline-derived CDR1 and CDR2 are LNHDA and SQIVND (reference sequence). The CDR3 loop is CASSITSGTAGELFF. The CDR3 nucleotides are TGTGCCAGTAGTATAACTAGCGGGACAGCCGGGGAGCTGTTTTTT.

The chain couples TRBV29-1 to TRBJ2-3, with TRBD2 matching over 7 bases. The V segment lost 4 bases and the J segment 0 bases; nucleotides outside the gene matches: 4. The CDR3 is 14 residues long. The germline CDR1 and CDR2 sequences are SQVTM and ANQGSEA. CDR3 region: CSVVAGSSTDTQYF. In DNA form, the CDR3 reads TGCAGCGTTGTAGCGGGTTCTAGCACAGATACGCAGTATTTT.

There are many counts of this clone. The V and J genes are TRBV7-2 and TRBJ2-7, with a weak D call TRBD2 (5 bases). The germline V gene has CDR1 SGHTA and CDR2 FQGNSA. This CDR3 spans 14 amino acids. Trimming stripped 1 base from V and 5 bases from J, with 12 bases between. The CDR3 sequence: CASSLDRDRNEQYF. The CDR3 coding sequence is TGTGCCAGCAGCTTAGATCGGGATCGGAACGAGCAGTACTTC.